The T cell receptor (beta chain) described here comes from a study of OX40 agonist ivuxolimab in advanced cancers. Study context: A history of anti-PD-1, anti-PD-L1 or anti-CTLA-4 therapy was acceptable, and roughly 40% had some.

Sequencing used immunoSEQ multiplex PCR; TCRdb keeps in-frame clones, though not all of them. In the table there are under 25,000 clones, roughly 84% of which are singletons. Sequenced here: CD4+ or CD8+ T cells sorted from blood, sampled in a trial of the OX40 agonist ivuxolimab. The clonotype was recovered from an adult with an advanced solid tumor such as melanoma, head and neck, liver or kidney cancer.

The chain's CDR3 is CASSPDASSYNEQFF. In DNA, the CDR3 is TGTGCCAGCAGCCCGGACGCATCCTCCTACAATGAGCAGTTCTTC. The V call is TRBV5-4, the J call TRBJ2-1; unclear D gene. CDR1 is SGHNT, CDR2 YYREEE, per germline (reference sequence). The CDR3 has 15 amino acids. V was cut by 4 bases and J by 0 bases, with 11 bases left in between. The full variable domain, with the rest looked up from reference TRBV5-4 and TRBJ2-1, is ETGVTQSPTHLIKTRGQQVTLRCSSQSGHNTVSWYQQALGQGPQFIFQYYREEENGRGNFPPRFSGLQFPNYSSELNVNALELDDSALYLCASSPDASSYNEQFFGPGTRLTVL.